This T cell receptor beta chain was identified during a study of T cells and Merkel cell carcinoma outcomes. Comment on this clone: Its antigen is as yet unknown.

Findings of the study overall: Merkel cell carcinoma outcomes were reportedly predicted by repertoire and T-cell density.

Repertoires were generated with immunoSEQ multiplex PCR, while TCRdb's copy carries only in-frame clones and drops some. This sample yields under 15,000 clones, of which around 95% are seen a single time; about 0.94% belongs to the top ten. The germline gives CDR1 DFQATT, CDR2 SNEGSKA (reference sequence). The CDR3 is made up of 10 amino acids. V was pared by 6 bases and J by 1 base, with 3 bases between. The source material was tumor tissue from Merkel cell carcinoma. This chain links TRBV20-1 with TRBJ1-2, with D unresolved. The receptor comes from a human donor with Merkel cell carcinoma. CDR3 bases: TGCAGTGCCATTAACTATGGCTACACCTTC. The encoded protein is CSAINYGYTF.